This T cell receptor beta chain was recorded in a study of CD8 T cells in ankylosing spondylitis. Using its own MiXCR run on the 5' RACE reads, TCRdb lists one record per CDR3 protein. The data contain 500,000 to 650,000 distinct CDR3 sequences, roughly 5.2% of them seen just once; the ten biggest clones take up under 4.5%. Whole-study results and caveats: A TCR beta motif of under 10 highly homologous variants seemed to mark ankylosing spondylitis blood.

This clonotype occurred many times. Its antigen is not identified. The CDR3 is 15 residues long. From germline, CDR1 is MNHEY and CDR2 SMNVEV (reference sequence). Trimming at V came to 5 bases and at J to 2 bases, leaving 7 bases not matched to a gene. The chain recombines TRBV27 with TRBJ2-5, with 8 bases identical to TRBD2. Material for sequencing was blood, either unsorted or a sorted T cell fraction (not recorded which). The receptor was derived from a male donor with ankylosing spondylitis. CDR3 coding DNA: TGTGCCAGCAGTCGGGGGGGGAGCGATCAAGAGACCCAGTACTTC. Residues: CASSRGGSDQETQYF.